The present TCR beta chain was sequenced within a study of shared clonotypes between healthy human individuals. An even split of each subset's genomic DNA across several immunoSEQ plates was performed. Sequenced by immunoSEQ multiplex PCR; TCRdb stores in-frame clones only, minus some. The sample consists of more than 600,000 clones, around 90% of them appearing once. Naivety among CD8 cells was defined by CD45RO negativity and positive CCR7 selection, thereby excluding terminally differentiated effector memory CD45RA+ cells. The germline gives CDR1 SGDLS, CDR2 YYNGEE. This CDR3 comprises 15 residues. V was pared by 0 bases and J by 4 bases, with 10 bases between.

The origin of this receptor is a man aged 25 to 40 in good health. Sequencing was performed on naive CD8+ T cells sorted from blood. V and J are TRBV9 and TRBJ2-2, with TRBD1 as a possible D gene (6 bases). The CDR3 DNA follows: TGTGCCAGCAGCGTAGCAGGGGAAGGCACCGGGGAGCTGTTTTTT. Its translation is CASSVAGEGTGELFF.